The TCR beta chain under discussion was sequenced for a study of blood T cell repertoires in COVID-19. The CDR3 length is 13 residues. Germline V gives CDR1 SGHNT, CDR2 YYREEE (reference sequence). V was clipped by 3 bases and J by 5 bases; unmatched bases: 5. Method: immunoSEQ multiplex PCR; TCRdb's copy keeps in-frame clones and lacks some. The sample has 300,000 to 450,000 clones, more than 70% seen once. This chain links TRBV5-4 with TRBJ2-7, with TRBD2 matching over 7 bases. The TCR comes from a woman in her thirties who had been exposed to COVID-19. Sequencing used PBMCs or T cells enriched from blood (not recorded which). This chain's CDR3 is CASSWEGSHEQYF. CDR3 coding DNA: TGTGCCAGCAGCTGGGAGGGATCCCACGAGCAGTACTTC.